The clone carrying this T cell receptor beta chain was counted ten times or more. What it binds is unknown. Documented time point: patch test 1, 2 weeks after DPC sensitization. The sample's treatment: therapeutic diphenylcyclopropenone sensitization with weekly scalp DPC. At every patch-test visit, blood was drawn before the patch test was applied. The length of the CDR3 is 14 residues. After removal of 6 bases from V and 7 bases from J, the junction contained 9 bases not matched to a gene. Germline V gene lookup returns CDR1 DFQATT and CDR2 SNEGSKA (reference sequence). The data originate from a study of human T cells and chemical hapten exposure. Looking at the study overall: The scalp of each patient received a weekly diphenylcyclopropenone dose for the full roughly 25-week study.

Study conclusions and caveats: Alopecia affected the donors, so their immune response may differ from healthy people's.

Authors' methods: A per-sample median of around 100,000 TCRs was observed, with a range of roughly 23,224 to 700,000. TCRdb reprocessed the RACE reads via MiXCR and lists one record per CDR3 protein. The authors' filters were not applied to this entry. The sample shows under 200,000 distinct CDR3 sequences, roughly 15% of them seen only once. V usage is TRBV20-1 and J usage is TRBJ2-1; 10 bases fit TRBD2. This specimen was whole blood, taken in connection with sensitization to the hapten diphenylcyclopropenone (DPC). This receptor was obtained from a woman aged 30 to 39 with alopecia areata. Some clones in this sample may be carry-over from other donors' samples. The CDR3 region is CSAQPGLASNEQFF. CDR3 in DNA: TGCAGTGCCCAACCGGGACTAGCGAGTAATGAGCAGTTCTTC.